This T cell receptor (beta chain) was obtained from a study of blood T cell repertoires in COVID-19. Study-level background: The United States, Italy and Spain supplied acute and convalescent COVID-19 samples. In each case, the material was cDNA or gDNA derived from T cells, B-cell-depleted T cells, or PBMCs.

Profiled with immunoSEQ multiplex PCR; TCRdb holds only in-frame clones, not every one. The table includes 150,000 to 200,000 clones, around 80% detected once. This clonotype originated in a woman in her 70s who had recovered from COVID-19. The sequenced sample was peripheral blood.

The DNA of the CDR3 is TGTGCCAGCAGCGTGGGCCCCTCTTATGGCTACACCTTC. It is translated as CASSVGPSYGYTF. This chain links TRBV9 with TRBJ1-2; D gene uncertain. Germline lookup yields CDR1 SGDLS and CDR2 YYNGEE. Trimming removed 2 bases at V and 5 bases at J, with 10 bases between. The CDR3 contains 13 residues.